The following is a T cell receptor beta chain sequence with its context. Its antigen remains unknown. The CDR3 runs to 17 residues. Per germline, CDR1 SQVTM and CDR2 ANQGSEA. Trimming took 5 bases from V and 5 from J; bases not matched to a gene: 18. Method: immunoSEQ multiplex PCR; TCRdb's copy keeps in-frame clones and lacks some. This sample has about 3,300 clones, with more than 10% found just once. This sample is part of a study of tumour-infiltrating T cells in Burkitt lymphoma. Study context: Patients covered every epidemiological subtype of Burkitt lymphoma. Repertoire clonality predicted overall and progression-free survival.

Findings and caveats of the study: Several public clonotypes recurred in numerous Burkitt lymphoma patients.

The receptor's source is a human donor with Burkitt lymphoma. The sample consisted of tumor tissue. The chain recombines TRBV29-1 with TRBJ2-7; 10 positions agree with TRBD2. CDR3: CSVLSGGASLTGNEQYF. The CDR3 DNA follows: TGCAGCGTTCTAAGCGGGGGGGCCAGTCTGACAGGTAACGAGCAGTACTTC.